Listed below are T cell receptor beta chains from one sample, sequenced in a study of control samples from healthy donors and cancer patients. Sequencing used immunoSEQ multiplex PCR; TCRdb keeps in-frame clones, though not all of them. The table lists 150,000 to 200,000 clones, around 88% of them singletons. The sample consisted of blood. Receptors originate from a man younger than 30 in good health. Each CDR3 is given with its conserved first and last residue. D genes are given only for firm matches. Clone size is shown for a subset of rows, as once, few, many or a class of expanded clone.

j_gene: TRBJ1-1
v_gene: TRBV27
len: 15
d_gene: TRBD1
abundance: -
CDR3aa: CASGYTGGADTEAFF
CDR3nt: TGTGCCAGCGGGTACACAGGGGGCGCAGACACTGAAGCTTTCTTT

j_gene: TRBJ1-1
v_gene: TRBV7-3
len: 14
d_gene: TRBD1
abundance: -
CDR3aa: CASSLGQGKTEAFF
CDR3nt: TGTGCCAGCAGCTTGGGACAGGGTAAAACTGAAGCTTTCTTT

j_gene: TRBJ1-3
v_gene: TRBV4-3
len: 17
d_gene: TRBD1
abundance: once
CDR3aa: CASSPDRGPSSGNTIYF
CDR3nt: TGCGCCAGCAGCCCAGACAGGGGACCGAGCTCTGGAAACACCATATATTTT

j_gene: TRBJ2-1
v_gene: TRBV3-1/TRBV3-2
len: 15
d_gene: TRBD2
abundance: -
CDR3aa: CASRVSGGGWNEQFF
CDR3nt: TGTGCCAGCAGGGTTAGCGGGGGGGGATGGAATGAGCAGTTCTTC

j_gene: TRBJ1-1
v_gene: TRBV30
len: 12
d_gene: -
abundance: -
CDR3aa: CAWSDSRAEAFF
CDR3nt: TGTGCCTGGTCCGACTCACGCGCTGAAGCTTTCTTT

j_gene: TRBJ1-2
v_gene: TRBV5-6
len: 16
d_gene: -
abundance: few
CDR3aa: CASSGGDGNPNYGYTF
CDR3nt: TGTGCCAGCAGCGGGGGGGACGGGAACCCTAACTATGGCTACACCTTC

j_gene: TRBJ1-5
v_gene: TRBV7-8
len: 16
d_gene: -
abundance: once
CDR3aa: CASSFGTVGSNQPQHF
CDR3nt: TGTGCCAGCAGCTTCGGAACAGTCGGTAGCAATCAGCCCCAGCATTTT

j_gene: TRBJ2-2
v_gene: TRBV19
len: 14
d_gene: -
abundance: once
CDR3aa: CASNHRLNTGELFF
CDR3nt: TGTGCCAGTAATCACCGTTTGAACACCGGGGAGCTGTTTTTT

j_gene: TRBJ2-7
v_gene: TRBV28
len: 15
d_gene: -
abundance: once
CDR3aa: CASSLRGAGAYEQYF
CDR3nt: TGTGCCAGCAGTTTACGGGGGGCAGGGGCCTACGAGCAGTACTTC

j_gene: TRBJ1-3
v_gene: TRBV6-1
len: 14
d_gene: -
abundance: -
CDR3aa: CASSDGVSGNTIYF
CDR3nt: TGTGCCAGCAGTGACGGGGTTTCCGGAAACACCATATATTTT

j_gene: TRBJ2-5
v_gene: TRBV5-6
len: 13
d_gene: -
abundance: -
CDR3aa: CASTTRWGETQYF
CDR3nt: TGTGCCAGCACCACTCGGTGGGGGGAGACCCAGTACTTC

j_gene: TRBJ2-7
v_gene: TRBV7-2
len: 15
d_gene: TRBD1
abundance: -
CDR3aa: CASSRDRGGTYEQYF
CDR3nt: TGTGCCAGCAGCCGGGACAGGGGAGGGACCTACGAGCAGTACTTC

j_gene: TRBJ1-2
v_gene: TRBV9
len: 18
d_gene: TRBD1
abundance: -
CDR3aa: CASSTAPDTRDSLQGYTF
CDR3nt: TGTGCCAGCAGCACCGCCCCGGACACAAGGGACAGCCTACAAGGCTACACCTTC

j_gene: TRBJ2-3
v_gene: TRBV2
len: 15
d_gene: -
abundance: once
CDR3aa: CASQRMTSGTDTQYF
CDR3nt: TGTGCCAGTCAAAGAATGACAAGTGGCACAGATACGCAGTATTTT

j_gene: TRBJ2-5
v_gene: TRBV28
len: 11
d_gene: -
abundance: -
CDR3aa: CASSLKETQYF
CDR3nt: TGTGCCAGCAGTTTAAAGGAGACCCAGTACTTC

j_gene: TRBJ2-1
v_gene: TRBV28
len: 13
d_gene: -
abundance: -
CDR3aa: CASKAGLYNEQFF
CDR3nt: TGTGCCAGCAAGGCAGGGCTCTACAATGAGCAGTTCTTC

j_gene: TRBJ1-6
v_gene: TRBV27
len: 13
d_gene: -
abundance: -
CDR3aa: CASSIILDSPLHF
CDR3nt: TGTGCCAGCAGTATAATCTTAGATTCACCCCTCCACTTT

j_gene: TRBJ1-5
v_gene: TRBV28
len: 15
d_gene: TRBD1
abundance: -
CDR3aa: CASSSPGTGNQPQHF
CDR3nt: TGTGCCAGCAGTTCCCCCGGGACAGGGAATCAGCCCCAGCATTTT

j_gene: TRBJ2-4
v_gene: TRBV21-1
len: 14
d_gene: -
abundance: -
CDR3aa: CAIPWALAKNIQYF
CDR3nt: TGTGCCATCCCGTGGGCTCTAGCCAAAAACATTCAGTACTTC

j_gene: TRBJ1-1
v_gene: TRBV6-1
len: 14
d_gene: -
abundance: -
CDR3aa: CASSEAGGGTEAFF
CDR3nt: TGTGCCAGCAGTGAAGCCGGGGGCGGCACTGAAGCTTTCTTT

j_gene: TRBJ2-3
v_gene: TRBV5-4
len: 13
d_gene: -
abundance: -
CDR3aa: CASSRASTDTQYF
CDR3nt: TGTGCCAGCAGCCGGGCTAGCACAGATACGCAGTATTTT

j_gene: TRBJ2-5
v_gene: TRBV4-3
len: 17
d_gene: TRBD2
abundance: -
CDR3aa: CASSQDARASGGETQYF
CDR3nt: TGCGCCAGCAGCCAAGATGCTCGAGCTAGCGGTGGAGAGACCCAGTACTTC

j_gene: TRBJ1-4
v_gene: TRBV25-1
len: 15
d_gene: TRBD1
abundance: -
CDR3aa: CASSQPDRVGEKLFF
CDR3nt: TGTGCCAGCAGTCAGCCGGACAGGGTGGGTGAAAAACTGTTTTTT

j_gene: TRBJ2-5
v_gene: TRBV19
len: 13
d_gene: -
abundance: -
CDR3aa: CASSPPAQETQYF
CDR3nt: TGTGCCAGTAGTCCCCCCGCCCAAGAGACCCAGTACTTC

j_gene: TRBJ2-1
v_gene: TRBV11-1
len: 14
d_gene: -
abundance: -
CDR3aa: CASSLTRRNNEQFF
CDR3nt: TGTGCCAGCAGCTTGACGCGGCGAAACAATGAGCAGTTCTTC

j_gene: TRBJ2-3
v_gene: TRBV9
len: 15
d_gene: TRBD2
abundance: -
CDR3aa: CASSPGPAGADTQYF
CDR3nt: TGTGCCAGCAGCCCGGGGCCAGCGGGGGCAGATACGCAGTATTTT

j_gene: TRBJ2-2
v_gene: TRBV3-1/TRBV3-2
len: 16
d_gene: TRBD2
abundance: -
CDR3aa: CASSNRLAGWTGELFF
CDR3nt: TGTGCCAGCAGCAACCGACTAGCGGGGTGGACCGGGGAGCTGTTTTTT

j_gene: TRBJ1-1
v_gene: TRBV19
len: 14
d_gene: -
abundance: -
CDR3aa: CASRMGGTNTEAFF
CDR3nt: TGTGCCAGTAGGATGGGAGGGACGAACACTGAAGCTTTCTTT

j_gene: TRBJ1-5
v_gene: TRBV6-5
len: 13
d_gene: -
abundance: -
CDR3aa: CASSLVLGQPQHF
CDR3nt: TGTGCCAGCAGTCTCGTCCTTGGGCAGCCCCAGCATTTT

j_gene: TRBJ2-1
v_gene: TRBV3-1/TRBV3-2
len: 17
d_gene: -
abundance: -
CDR3aa: CASSQEGYGLHYNEQFF
CDR3nt: TGTGCCAGCAGCCAAGAAGGTTACGGACTGCATTACAATGAGCAGTTCTTC

j_gene: TRBJ2-7
v_gene: TRBV28
len: 16
d_gene: -
abundance: few
CDR3aa: CASSAPRRVSSYEQYF
CDR3nt: TGTGCCAGCAGTGCCCCACGGAGGGTTAGCTCCTACGAGCAGTACTTC

j_gene: TRBJ1-3
v_gene: TRBV18
len: 17
d_gene: TRBD1
abundance: -
CDR3aa: CASSQLQGSKTGNTIYF
CDR3nt: TGTGCCAGCTCACAGCTACAGGGGTCTAAGACTGGAAACACCATATATTTT

j_gene: TRBJ2-1
v_gene: TRBV7-2
len: 15
d_gene: TRBD2
abundance: -
CDR3aa: CASSFWRGGYNEQFF
CDR3nt: TGTGCCAGCAGCTTCTGGCGGGGGGGGTACAATGAGCAGTTCTTC

j_gene: TRBJ2-4
v_gene: TRBV4-2
len: 15
d_gene: -
abundance: few
CDR3aa: CASSAPEGGVNIQYF
CDR3nt: TGTGCCAGCAGCGCCCCGGAGGGGGGGGTAAACATTCAGTACTTC

j_gene: TRBJ2-5
v_gene: TRBV2
len: 17
d_gene: TRBD2
abundance: -
CDR3aa: CASSGTSGLLSQETQYF
CDR3nt: TGTGCCAGCAGTGGGACTAGCGGCCTCCTGTCCCAAGAGACCCAGTACTTC

j_gene: TRBJ1-2
v_gene: TRBV28
len: 13
d_gene: -
abundance: -
CDR3aa: CASSPTAPYGYTF
CDR3nt: TGTGCCAGCAGTCCTACCGCTCCCTATGGCTACACCTTC

j_gene: TRBJ2-7
v_gene: TRBV5-6
len: 13
d_gene: -
abundance: -
CDR3aa: CASSRRPSYEQYF
CDR3nt: TGTGCCAGCAGCCGACGGCCGTCCTACGAGCAGTACTTC

j_gene: TRBJ1-1
v_gene: TRBV5-6
len: 14
d_gene: -
abundance: -
CDR3aa: CASSLGGGNTEAFF
CDR3nt: TGTGCCAGCAGCTTAGGAGGAGGGAACACTGAAGCTTTCTTT

j_gene: TRBJ2-2
v_gene: TRBV19
len: 14
d_gene: -
abundance: -
CDR3aa: CATRNQRNTGELFF
CDR3nt: TGTGCCACCAGGAATCAGAGGAACACCGGGGAGCTGTTTTTT

j_gene: TRBJ1-5
v_gene: TRBV19
len: 15
d_gene: -
abundance: -
CDR3aa: CASSMSAGGNQPQHF
CDR3nt: TGTGCCAGTAGTATGTCGGCAGGTGGTAATCAGCCCCAGCATTTT

j_gene: TRBJ2-2
v_gene: TRBV6-4
len: 13
d_gene: -
abundance: -
CDR3aa: CASSDSRTGELFF
CDR3nt: TGTGCCAGCAGTGACTCCCGAACCGGGGAGCTGTTTTTT

j_gene: TRBJ2-2
v_gene: TRBV6-6
len: 14
d_gene: -
abundance: -
CDR3aa: CASSLSGLTGELFF
CDR3nt: TGTGCCAGCAGTTTGTCAGGTCTCACCGGGGAGCTGTTTTTT

j_gene: TRBJ2-7
v_gene: TRBV7-2
len: 15
d_gene: TRBD2
abundance: -
CDR3aa: CASSLGLAESYEQYF
CDR3nt: TGTGCCAGCAGCTTAGGACTAGCGGAGTCCTACGAGCAGTACTTC

j_gene: TRBJ2-2
v_gene: TRBV3-1/TRBV3-2
len: 14
d_gene: -
abundance: -
CDR3aa: CASSYERITGELFF
CDR3nt: TGTGCCAGCAGTTATGAGCGGATTACCGGGGAGCTGTTTTTT

j_gene: TRBJ2-3
v_gene: TRBV3-1/TRBV3-2
len: 17
d_gene: TRBD1
abundance: many
CDR3aa: CASSQDVGTGGADTQYF
CDR3nt: TGTGCCAGCAGCCAAGATGTAGGGACAGGGGGCGCAGATACGCAGTATTTT

j_gene: TRBJ2-7
v_gene: TRBV6-5
len: 14
d_gene: -
abundance: once
CDR3aa: CASKRRDERYEQYF
CDR3nt: TGTGCCAGCAAACGCCGGGACGAAAGATACGAGCAGTACTTC